This T cell receptor (beta chain) came from a study of CD8 T cells in ankylosing spondylitis. TCRdb reanalysed the 5' RACE reads using MiXCR and keeps one entry per CDR3 protein. The sample lists around 25,000 distinct CDR3 sequences; 2.5% to 3% were seen once. The length of the CDR3 is 15 residues. V lost 3 bases to trimming and J lost 9 bases; unmatched junction nucleotides: 6. Germline V CDR1 and CDR2: SGDLS, YYNGEE. This clonotype has only a few counts. What it binds is not known. General study results and limits: Those disease-linked clones were CD8+; they were also relatively rare in peripheral blood. The clones that were linked to disease were reported to be significantly enriched in matched synovial fluid samples from ankylosing spondylitis patients. One TCR beta motif, made up of seven to nine highly homologous variants, appeared characteristic of ankylosing spondylitis blood. A number of the motif variants had already been described in reactive arthritis synovial fluid and blood.

The sequence was obtained from a female donor with ankylosing spondylitis or in good health (not recorded which). Sequencing was performed on blood, either unsorted or a sorted T cell fraction (not recorded which). The genes are TRBV9 and TRBJ2-1, with 13 positions matching TRBD2. The CDR3 sequence: CASSGGLAGEFEQFF. In DNA form, the CDR3 reads TGTGCCAGCAGCGGAGGACTAGCGGGAGAGTTTGAGCAGTTCTTC.